The sequence of this T cell receptor (beta chain) was determined in a study of blood T cell repertoires in COVID-19. Overall study context: The study drew acute and convalescent COVID-19 samples from the United States, Italy and Spain. The analysed material was cDNA or gDNA that came from T cells, B-cell-depleted T cells, or PBMCs.

This CDR3 contains 15 residues. CDR1 is SNHLY and CDR2 is FYNNEI in the germline V gene. V lost 2 bases, J lost 2 bases, and 12 bases lay in between. In the original analysis: Researchers report that nucleated cell counts were estimated from reference gene primer amplification. TCRdb keeps only in-frame clones here, not all; method: immunoSEQ multiplex PCR. V and J calls and clone size are copied from that table; D and trimming were computed from the DNA. The sample yields 99,000 or so clones, 81% seen once. The receptor was isolated from a man of 80 years or more with acute or convalescent COVID-19. Specimen: peripheral blood. V gene TRBV2 combines with J gene TRBJ2-5; perhaps TRBD2 as D (5 bases). The CDR3 DNA follows: TGTGCCAGCAGTGAACAAGCGGCCAGTCAAGAGACCCAGTACTTC. Amino acid sequence: CASSEQAASQETQYF.